This T cell receptor beta chain was identified in a study of T cell responses to AZD1222 COVID-19 vaccine. Sequencing was performed with immunoSEQ multiplex PCR; in TCRdb, only in-frame clones are kept and a portion is missing. Of roughly 99,000 clones listed, roughly 92% are singletons. This CDR3 contains 16 residues. CDR1 and CDR2 from the germline V gene are KGHSH and LQKENI. V was clipped by 10 bases and J by 3 bases, with 25 bases between them. V and J are TRBV18 and TRBJ2-7, with D possibly TRBD1 on 9 matching bases. The origin of this receptor is an adult who received the AZD1222 COVID-19 vaccine. Sequencing used peripheral blood, obtained 28 days after the second AZD1222 dose. The CDR3 DNA is TGTGCCAACAACAGGGGGCGCAATCGGGAGGGCTACGAGCAGTACTTC. Its translation is CANNRGRNREGYEQYF. Combining the CDR3 with reference TRBV18 and TRBJ2-7 gives the whole variable domain NAGVMQNPRHLVRRRGQEARLRCSPMKGHSHVYWYRQLPEEGLKFMVYLQKENIIDESGMPKERFSAEFPKEGPSILRIQQVVRGDSAAYFCANNRGRNREGYEQYFGPGTRLTVT.